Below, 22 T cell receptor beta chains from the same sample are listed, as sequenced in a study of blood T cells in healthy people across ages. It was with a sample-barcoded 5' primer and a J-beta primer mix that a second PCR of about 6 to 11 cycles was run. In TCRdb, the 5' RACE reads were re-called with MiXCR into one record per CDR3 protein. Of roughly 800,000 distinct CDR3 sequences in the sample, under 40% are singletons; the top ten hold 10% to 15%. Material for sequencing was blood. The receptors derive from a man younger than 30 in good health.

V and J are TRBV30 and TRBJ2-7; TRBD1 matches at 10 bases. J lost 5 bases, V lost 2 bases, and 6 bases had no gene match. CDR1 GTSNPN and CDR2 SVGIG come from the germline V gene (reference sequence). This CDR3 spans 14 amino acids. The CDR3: CAWSPGTGAHEQYF. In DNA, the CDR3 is TGTGCCTGGAGTCCTGGGACAGGGGCCCACGAGCAGTACTTC.

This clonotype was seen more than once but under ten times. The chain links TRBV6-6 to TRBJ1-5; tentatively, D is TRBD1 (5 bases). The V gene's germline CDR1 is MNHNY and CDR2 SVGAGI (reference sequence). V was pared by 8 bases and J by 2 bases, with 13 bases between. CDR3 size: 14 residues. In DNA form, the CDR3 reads TGTGCCAGCGATCCGGGGGAAGGCAATCAGCCCCAGCATTTT. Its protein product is CASDPGEGNQPQHF.

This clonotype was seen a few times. The CDR3 reads CASSTGSDYNEQFF. The CDR3 DNA sequence: TGCGCCAGCAGCACGGGGAGCGACTACAATGAGCAGTTCTTC. The chain has TRBV5-1 and TRBJ2-1, with D tentatively TRBD2 (5 bases). V lost 4 bases to trimming and J lost 3 bases, with 11 bases between them. Germline V gene lookup returns CDR1 SGHRS and CDR2 YFSETQ. The CDR3 extends over 14 amino acids.

The CDR3 DNA reads as TGTGCCAGCAGTCCCACCTCGACCGGGGGCACTGAAGCTTTCTTT. This encodes CASSPTSTGGTEAFF. The V call is TRBV12-3 or TRBV12-4, the J call TRBJ1-1; D may be TRBD1 (5 bases). Trimming stripped 5 bases from V and 4 bases from J, with 17 bases between. There are 15 residues in the CDR3.

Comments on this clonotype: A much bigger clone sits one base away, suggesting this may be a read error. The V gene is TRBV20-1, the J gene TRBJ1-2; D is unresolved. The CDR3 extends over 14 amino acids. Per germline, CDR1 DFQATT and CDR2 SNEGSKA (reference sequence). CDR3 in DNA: TGCAGTGTTAGAGATAGTCGTACAACCTATGGCTACACCTTC. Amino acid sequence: CSVRDSRTTYGYTF.

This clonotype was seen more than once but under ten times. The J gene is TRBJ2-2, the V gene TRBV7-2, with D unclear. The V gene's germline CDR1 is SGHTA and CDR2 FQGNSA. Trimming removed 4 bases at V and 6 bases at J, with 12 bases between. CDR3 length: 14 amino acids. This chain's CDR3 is CASSSDGLPGELFF. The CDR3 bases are TGTGCCAGCAGCTCGGACGGGCTCCCCGGGGAGCTGTTTTTT. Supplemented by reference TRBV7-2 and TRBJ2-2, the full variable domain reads GAGVSQSPSNKVTEKGKDVELRCDPISGHTALYWYRQSLGQGLEFLIYFQGNSAPDKSGLPSDRFSAERTGGSVSTLTIQRTQQEDSAVYLCASSSDGLPGELFFGEGSRLTVL.

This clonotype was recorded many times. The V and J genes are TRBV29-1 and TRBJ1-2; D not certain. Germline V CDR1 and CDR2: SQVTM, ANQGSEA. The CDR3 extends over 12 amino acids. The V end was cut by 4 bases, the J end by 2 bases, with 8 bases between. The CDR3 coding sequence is TGCAGCGTTGGTGGGCAGAACTATGGCTACACCTTC. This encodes CSVGGQNYGYTF.

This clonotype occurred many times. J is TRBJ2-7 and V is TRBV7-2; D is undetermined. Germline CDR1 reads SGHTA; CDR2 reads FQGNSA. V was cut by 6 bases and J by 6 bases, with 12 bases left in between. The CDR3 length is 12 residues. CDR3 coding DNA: TGTGCCAGCAGTCAAGGGTTTGGCGAGCAGTACTTC. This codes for CASSQGFGEQYF.

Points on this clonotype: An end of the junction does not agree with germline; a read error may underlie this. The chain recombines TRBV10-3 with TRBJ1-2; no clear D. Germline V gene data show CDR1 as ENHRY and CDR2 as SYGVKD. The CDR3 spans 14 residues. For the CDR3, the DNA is TGTACCATCAGTGAATATGAGGGTAGGGATGGCTACACCTTC. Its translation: CTISEYEGRDGYTF.

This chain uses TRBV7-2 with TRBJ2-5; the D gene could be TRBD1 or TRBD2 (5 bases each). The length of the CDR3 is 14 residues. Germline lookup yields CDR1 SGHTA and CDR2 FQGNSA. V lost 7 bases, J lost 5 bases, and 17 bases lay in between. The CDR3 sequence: CASNPFGGRETQYF. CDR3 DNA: TGTGCCAGCAACCCTTTTGGGGGTAGGGAGACCCAGTACTTC.

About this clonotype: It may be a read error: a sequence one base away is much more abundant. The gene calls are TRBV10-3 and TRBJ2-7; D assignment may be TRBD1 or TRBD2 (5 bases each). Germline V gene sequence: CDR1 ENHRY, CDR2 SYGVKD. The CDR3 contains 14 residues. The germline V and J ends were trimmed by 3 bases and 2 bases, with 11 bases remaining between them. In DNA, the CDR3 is TGTGCCATCAGTGAAGTAGGGGAGACCTACGAGCAGTACTTC. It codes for CAISEVGETYEQYF.

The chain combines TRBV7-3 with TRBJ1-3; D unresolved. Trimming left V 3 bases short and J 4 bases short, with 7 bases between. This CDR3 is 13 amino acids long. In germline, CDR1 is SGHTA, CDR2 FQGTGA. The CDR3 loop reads CASSFGLGNTIYF. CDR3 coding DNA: TGTGCCAGCAGCTTCGGGTTGGGAAACACCATATATTTT.

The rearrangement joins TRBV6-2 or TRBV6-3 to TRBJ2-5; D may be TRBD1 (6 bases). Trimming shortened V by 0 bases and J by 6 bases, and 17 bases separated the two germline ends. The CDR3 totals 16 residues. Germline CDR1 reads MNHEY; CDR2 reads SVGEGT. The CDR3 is CASSYSVQGSRKTQYF. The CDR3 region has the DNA TGTGCCAGCAGTTACTCAGTGCAGGGGTCGAGGAAGACCCAGTACTTC.

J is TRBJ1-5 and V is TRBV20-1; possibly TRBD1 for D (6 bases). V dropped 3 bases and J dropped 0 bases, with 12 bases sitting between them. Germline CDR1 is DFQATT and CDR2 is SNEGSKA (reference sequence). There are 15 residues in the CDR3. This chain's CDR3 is CSASPDRYSNQPQHF. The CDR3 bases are TGCAGTGCTAGTCCCGACAGGTATAGCAATCAGCCCCAGCATTTT.

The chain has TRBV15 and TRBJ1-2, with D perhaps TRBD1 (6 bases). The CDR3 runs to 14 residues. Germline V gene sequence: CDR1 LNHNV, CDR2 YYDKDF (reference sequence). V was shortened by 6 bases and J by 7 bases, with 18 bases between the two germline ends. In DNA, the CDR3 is TGTGCCACCAGTCCTGTCAGGGGTGCGGTTGGCTACACCTTC. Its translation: CATSPVRGAVGYTF. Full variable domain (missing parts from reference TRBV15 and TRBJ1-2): DAMVIQNPRYQVTQFGKPVTLSCSQTLNHNVMYWYQQKSSQAPKLLFHYYDKDFNNEADTPDNFQSRRPNTSFCFLDIRSPGLGDTAMYLCATSPVRGAVGYTFGSGTRLTVV.

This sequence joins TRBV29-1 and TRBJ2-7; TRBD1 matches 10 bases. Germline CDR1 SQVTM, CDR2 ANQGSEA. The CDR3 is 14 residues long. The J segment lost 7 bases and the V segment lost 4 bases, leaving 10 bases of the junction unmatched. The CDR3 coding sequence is TGCAGCGTTGGTTGGGGACAGGGGCCGAATGAGCAGTACTTC. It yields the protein CSVGWGQGPNEQYF.

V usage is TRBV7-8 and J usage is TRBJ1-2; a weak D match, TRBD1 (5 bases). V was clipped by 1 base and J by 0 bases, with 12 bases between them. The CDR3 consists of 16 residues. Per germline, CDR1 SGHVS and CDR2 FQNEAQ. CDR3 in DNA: TGTGCCAGCAGCTTAGTGGCAGGGACGTCTAACTATGGCTACACCTTC. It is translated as CASSLVAGTSNYGYTF.

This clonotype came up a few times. The CDR3 region has the DNA TGTGCCAGCAGCTACCCTCGAGGGGGGGGGGAAAAACTGTTTTTT. Protein sequence: CASSYPRGGGEKLFF. This chain connects TRBV7-2 to TRBJ1-4; TRBD1 is a possible D gene (6 bases). The CDR3 is 15 residues long. Trimming took off 4 bases at V and 8 bases at J, with 17 bases between the two ends. The germline V gene has CDR1 SGHTA and CDR2 FQGNSA. The variable domain in full, with the rest retrieved from reference TRBV7-2 and TRBJ1-4, is GAGVSQSPSNKVTEKGKDVELRCDPISGHTALYWYRQSLGQGLEFLIYFQGNSAPDKSGLPSDRFSAERTGGSVSTLTIQRTQQEDSAVYLCASSYPRGGGEKLFFGSGTQLSVL.

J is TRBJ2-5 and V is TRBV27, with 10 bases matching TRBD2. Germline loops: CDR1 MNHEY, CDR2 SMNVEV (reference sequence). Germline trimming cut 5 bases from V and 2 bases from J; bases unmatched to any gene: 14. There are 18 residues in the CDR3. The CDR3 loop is CASSPAGLAGGTQETQYF. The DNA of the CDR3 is TGTGCCAGCAGTCCAGCCGGGTTAGCGGGGGGCACACAAGAGACCCAGTACTTC.

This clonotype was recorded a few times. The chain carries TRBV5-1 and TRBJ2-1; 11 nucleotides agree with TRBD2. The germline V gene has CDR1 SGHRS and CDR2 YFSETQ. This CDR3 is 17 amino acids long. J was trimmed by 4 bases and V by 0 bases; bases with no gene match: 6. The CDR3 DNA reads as TGCGCCAGCAGCTTGGAGCTAGCGGGGGGATTTTACAATGAGCAGTTCTTC. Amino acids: CASSLELAGGFYNEQFF.

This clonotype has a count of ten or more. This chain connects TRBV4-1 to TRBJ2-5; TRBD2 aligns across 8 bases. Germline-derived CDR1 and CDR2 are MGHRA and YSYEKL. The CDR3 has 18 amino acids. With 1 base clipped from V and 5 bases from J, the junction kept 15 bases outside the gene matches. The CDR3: CASSQVQATSASAETQYF. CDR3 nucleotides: TGCGCCAGCAGCCAAGTCCAAGCGACTAGCGCCTCGGCGGAGACCCAGTACTTC.

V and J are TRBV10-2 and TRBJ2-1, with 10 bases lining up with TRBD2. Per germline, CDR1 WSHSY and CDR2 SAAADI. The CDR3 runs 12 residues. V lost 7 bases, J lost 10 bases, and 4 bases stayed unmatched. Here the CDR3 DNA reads TGCGCCAGCACGGTAGCGGGGGGAGAGCAGTTCTTC. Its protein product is CASTVAGGEQFF.